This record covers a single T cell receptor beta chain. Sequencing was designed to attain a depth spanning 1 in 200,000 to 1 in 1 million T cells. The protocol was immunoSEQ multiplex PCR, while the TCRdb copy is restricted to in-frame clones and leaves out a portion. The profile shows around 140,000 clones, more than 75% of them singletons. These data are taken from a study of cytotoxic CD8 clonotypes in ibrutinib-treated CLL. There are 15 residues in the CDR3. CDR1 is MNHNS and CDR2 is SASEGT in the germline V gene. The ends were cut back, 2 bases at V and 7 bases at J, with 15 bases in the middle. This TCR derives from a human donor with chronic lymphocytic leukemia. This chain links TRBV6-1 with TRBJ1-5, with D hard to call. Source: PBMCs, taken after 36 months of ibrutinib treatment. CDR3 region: CASSERPPGVQPQHF. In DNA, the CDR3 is TGTGCCAGCAGTGAAAGGCCCCCAGGAGTGCAGCCCCAGCATTTT.